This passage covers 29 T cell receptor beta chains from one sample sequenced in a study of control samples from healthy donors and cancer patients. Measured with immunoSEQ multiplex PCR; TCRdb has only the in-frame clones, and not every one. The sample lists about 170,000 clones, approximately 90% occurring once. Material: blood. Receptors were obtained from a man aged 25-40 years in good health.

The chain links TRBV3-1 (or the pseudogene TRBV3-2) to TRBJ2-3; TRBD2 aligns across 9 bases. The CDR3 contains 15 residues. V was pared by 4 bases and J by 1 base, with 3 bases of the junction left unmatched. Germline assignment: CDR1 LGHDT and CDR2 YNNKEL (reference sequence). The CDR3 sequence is CASSPRTSGTDTQYF. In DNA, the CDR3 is TGTGCCAGCAGCCCCAGGACTAGCGGCACAGATACGCAGTATTTT.

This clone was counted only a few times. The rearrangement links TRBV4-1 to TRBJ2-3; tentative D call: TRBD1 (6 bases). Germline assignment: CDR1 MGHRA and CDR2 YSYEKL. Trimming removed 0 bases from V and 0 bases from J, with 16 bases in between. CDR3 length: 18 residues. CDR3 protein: CASSQEKGERTSTDTQYF. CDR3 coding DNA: TGCGCCAGCAGCCAAGAAAAGGGGGAGCGCACTAGCACAGATACGCAGTATTTT.

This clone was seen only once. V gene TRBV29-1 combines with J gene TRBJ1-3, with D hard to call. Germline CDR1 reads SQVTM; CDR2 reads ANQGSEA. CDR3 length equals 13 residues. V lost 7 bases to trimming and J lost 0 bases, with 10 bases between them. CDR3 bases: TGCAGCGCCAAAGTGGGCTCTGGAAACACCATATATTTT. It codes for CSAKVGSGNTIYF.

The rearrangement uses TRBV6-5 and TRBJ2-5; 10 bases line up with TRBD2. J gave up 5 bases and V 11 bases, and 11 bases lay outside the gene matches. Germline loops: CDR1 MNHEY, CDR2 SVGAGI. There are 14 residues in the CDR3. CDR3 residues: CASSSGRGGETQYF. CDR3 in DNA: TGTGCCTCCTCTAGCGGGAGAGGAGGGGAGACCCAGTACTTC.

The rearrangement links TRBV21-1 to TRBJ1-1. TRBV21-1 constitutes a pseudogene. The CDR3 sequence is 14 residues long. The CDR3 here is CASSPYVLVTEAFF. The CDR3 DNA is TGTGCCAGCAGCCCGTACGTGTTAGTCACTGAAGCTTTCTTT.

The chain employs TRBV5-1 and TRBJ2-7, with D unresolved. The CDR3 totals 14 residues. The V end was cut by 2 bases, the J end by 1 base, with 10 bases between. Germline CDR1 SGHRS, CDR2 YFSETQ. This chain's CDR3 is CASSFNRMSYEQYF. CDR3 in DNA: TGCGCCAGCAGCTTTAATAGGATGTCCTACGAGCAGTACTTC.

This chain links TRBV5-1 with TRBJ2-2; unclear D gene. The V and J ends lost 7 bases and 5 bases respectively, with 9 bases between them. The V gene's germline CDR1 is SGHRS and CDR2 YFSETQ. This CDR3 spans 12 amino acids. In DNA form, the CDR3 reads TGCGCCAGCGGAAGGGCGACCGGGGAGCTGTTTTTT. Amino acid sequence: CASGRATGELFF.

The CDR3 region is CASTPLAGSDTQYF. CDR3 coding DNA: TGTGCCAGCACGCCCCTAGCGGGGTCAGATACGCAGTATTTT. The chain links TRBV3-1 (or the pseudogene TRBV3-2) to TRBJ2-3; 9 bases are a match to TRBD2. Germline-derived CDR1 and CDR2 are LGHDT and YNNKEL (reference sequence). With 7 bases clipped from V and 4 bases from J, the junction kept 6 bases outside the gene matches. CDR3 length: 14 residues.

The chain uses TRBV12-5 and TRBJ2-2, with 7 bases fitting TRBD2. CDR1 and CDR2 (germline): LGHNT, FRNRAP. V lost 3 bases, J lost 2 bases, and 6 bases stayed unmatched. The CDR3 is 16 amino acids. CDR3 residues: CASGFSSGPNTGELFF. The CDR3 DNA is TGTGCTAGTGGTTTCAGTAGCGGGCCTAACACCGGGGAGCTGTTTTTT.

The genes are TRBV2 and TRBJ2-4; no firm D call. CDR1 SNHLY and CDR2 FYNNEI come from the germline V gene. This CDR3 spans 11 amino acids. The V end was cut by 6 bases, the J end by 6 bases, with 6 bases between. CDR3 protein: CASSLINIQYF. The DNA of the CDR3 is TGTGCCAGCAGCCTGATAAACATTCAGTACTTC.

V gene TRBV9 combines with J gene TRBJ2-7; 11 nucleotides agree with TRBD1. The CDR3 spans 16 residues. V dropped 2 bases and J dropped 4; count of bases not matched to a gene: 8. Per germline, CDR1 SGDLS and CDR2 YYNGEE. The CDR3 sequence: CASSVGTGGPVYEQYF. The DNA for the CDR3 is TGTGCCAGCAGCGTTGGGACAGGGGGACCAGTATACGAGCAGTACTTC. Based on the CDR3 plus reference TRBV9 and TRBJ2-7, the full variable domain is DSGVTQTPKHLITATGQRVTLRCSPRSGDLSVYWYQQSLDQGLQFLIQYYNGEERAKGNILERFSAQQFPDLHSELNLSSLELGDSALYFCASSVGTGGPVYEQYFGPGTRLTVT.

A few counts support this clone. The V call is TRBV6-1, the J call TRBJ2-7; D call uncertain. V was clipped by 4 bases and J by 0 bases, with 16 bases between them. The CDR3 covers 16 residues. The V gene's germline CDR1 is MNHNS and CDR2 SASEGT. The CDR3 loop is CASSATGALGSYEQYF. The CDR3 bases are TGTGCCAGCAGTGCAACCGGAGCTCTGGGCTCCTACGAGCAGTACTTC.

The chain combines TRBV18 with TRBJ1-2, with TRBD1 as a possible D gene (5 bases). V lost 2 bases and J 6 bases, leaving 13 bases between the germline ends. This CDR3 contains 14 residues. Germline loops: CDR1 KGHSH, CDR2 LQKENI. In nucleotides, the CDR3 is TGTGCCAGCTCACCAGTCGGGGGAATGGATGGCTACACCTTC. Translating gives CASSPVGGMDGYTF.

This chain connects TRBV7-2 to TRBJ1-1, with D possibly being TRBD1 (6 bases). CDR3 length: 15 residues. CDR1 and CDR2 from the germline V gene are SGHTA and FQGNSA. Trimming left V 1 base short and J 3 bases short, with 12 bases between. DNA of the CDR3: TGTGCCAGCAGCTTAGACACGGGGGGCGACACTGAAGCTTTCTTT. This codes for CASSLDTGGDTEAFF.

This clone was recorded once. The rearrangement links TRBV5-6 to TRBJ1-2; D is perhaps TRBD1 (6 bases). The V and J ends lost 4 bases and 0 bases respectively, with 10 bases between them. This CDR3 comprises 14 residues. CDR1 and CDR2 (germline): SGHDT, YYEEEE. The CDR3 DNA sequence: TGTGCCAGCAGCGGGGGCCCTTCTAACTATGGCTACACCTTC. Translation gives CASSGGPSNYGYTF.

The CDR3 region is CASSLDLQTYNEQFF. DNA of the CDR3: TGTGCCAGCAGCTTAGATCTACAGACCTACAATGAGCAGTTCTTC. The genes are TRBV7-6 and TRBJ2-1, with D unclear. Looked up from germline, CDR1 is SGHVS and CDR2 is FNYEAQ. The V and J ends lost 1 base and 2 bases respectively, with 9 bases between them. The CDR3 is 15 residues long.

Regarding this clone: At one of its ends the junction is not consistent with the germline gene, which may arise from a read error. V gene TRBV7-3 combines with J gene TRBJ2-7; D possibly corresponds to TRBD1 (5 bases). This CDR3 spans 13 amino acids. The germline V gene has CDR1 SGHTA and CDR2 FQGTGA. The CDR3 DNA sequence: TGTGCCAGCAGCGTAACCACAGGCTACGAGCAGTACTTC. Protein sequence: CASSVTTGYEQYF.

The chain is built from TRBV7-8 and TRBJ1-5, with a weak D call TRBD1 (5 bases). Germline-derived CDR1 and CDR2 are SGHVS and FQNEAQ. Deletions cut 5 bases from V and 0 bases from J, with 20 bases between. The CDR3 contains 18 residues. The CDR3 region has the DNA TGTGCCAGCAGCAATCTCAATTGGGGCGGAACTAGCAATCAGCCCCAGCATTTT. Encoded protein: CASSNLNWGGTSNQPQHF.

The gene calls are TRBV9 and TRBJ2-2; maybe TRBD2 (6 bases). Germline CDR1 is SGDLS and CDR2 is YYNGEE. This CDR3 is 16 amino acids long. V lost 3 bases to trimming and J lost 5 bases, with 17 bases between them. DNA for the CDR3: TGTGCCAGCAGCGCCCATGGGGGGAGTTGGACCGGGGAGCTGTTTTTT. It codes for CASSAHGGSWTGELFF.

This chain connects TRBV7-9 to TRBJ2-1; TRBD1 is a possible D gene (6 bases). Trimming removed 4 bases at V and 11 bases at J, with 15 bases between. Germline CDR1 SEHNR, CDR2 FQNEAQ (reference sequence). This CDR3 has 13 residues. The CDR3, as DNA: TGTGCCAGCAGCTCACGAAACCGGGACAAGCAGTTCTTC. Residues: CASSSRNRDKQFF.

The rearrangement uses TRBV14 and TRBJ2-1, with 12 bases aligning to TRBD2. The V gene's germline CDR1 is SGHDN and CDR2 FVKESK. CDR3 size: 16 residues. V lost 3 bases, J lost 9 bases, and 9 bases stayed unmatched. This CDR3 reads CASSHRLAGAWLEQFF. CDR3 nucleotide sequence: TGTGCCAGCAGCCACAGACTAGCGGGAGCCTGGCTTGAGCAGTTCTTC.

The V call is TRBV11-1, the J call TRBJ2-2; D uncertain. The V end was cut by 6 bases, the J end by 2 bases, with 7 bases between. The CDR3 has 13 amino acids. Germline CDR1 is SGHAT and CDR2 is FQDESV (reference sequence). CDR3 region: CASSIRNTGELFF. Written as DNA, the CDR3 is TGTGCCAGCAGTATCAGAAACACCGGGGAGCTGTTTTTT. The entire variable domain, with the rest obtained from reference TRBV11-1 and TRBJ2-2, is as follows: EAEVAQSPRYKITEKSQAVAFWCDPISGHATLYWYRQILGQGPELLVQFQDESVVDDSQLPKDRFSAERLKGVDSTLKIQPAELGDSAMYLCASSIRNTGELFFGEGSRLTVL.

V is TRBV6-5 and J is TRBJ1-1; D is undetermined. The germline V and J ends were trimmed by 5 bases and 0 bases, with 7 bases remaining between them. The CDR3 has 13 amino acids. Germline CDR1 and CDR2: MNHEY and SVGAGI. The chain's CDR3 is CASSPRMNTEAFF. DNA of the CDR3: TGTGCCAGCAGTCCTAGGATGAACACTGAAGCTTTCTTT.

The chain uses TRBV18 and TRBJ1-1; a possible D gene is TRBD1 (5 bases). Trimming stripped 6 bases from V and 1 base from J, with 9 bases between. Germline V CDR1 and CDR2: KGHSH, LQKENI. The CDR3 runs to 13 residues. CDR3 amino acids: CASSGGENTEAFF. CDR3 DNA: TGTGCCAGCTCCGGGGGGGAGAACACTGAAGCTTTCTTT.

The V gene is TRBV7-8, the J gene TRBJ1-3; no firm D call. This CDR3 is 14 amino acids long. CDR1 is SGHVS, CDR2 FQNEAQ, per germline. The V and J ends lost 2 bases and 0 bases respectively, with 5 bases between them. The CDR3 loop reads CASSLRGSGNTIYF. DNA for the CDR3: TGTGCCAGCAGCTTACGGGGCTCTGGAAACACCATATATTTT.

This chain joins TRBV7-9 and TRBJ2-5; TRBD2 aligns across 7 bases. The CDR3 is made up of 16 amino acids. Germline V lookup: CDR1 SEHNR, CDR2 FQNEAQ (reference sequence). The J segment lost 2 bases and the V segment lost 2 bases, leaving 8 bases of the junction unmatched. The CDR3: CASSLPFGLGQETQYF. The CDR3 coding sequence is TGTGCCAGCAGCTTACCCTTCGGACTAGGGCAAGAGACCCAGTACTTC.

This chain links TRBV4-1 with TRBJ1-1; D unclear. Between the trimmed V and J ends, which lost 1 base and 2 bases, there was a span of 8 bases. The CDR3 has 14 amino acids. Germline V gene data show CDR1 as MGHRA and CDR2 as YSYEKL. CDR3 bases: TGCGCCAGCAGCCAAGTTCAGGATAACACTGAAGCTTTCTTT. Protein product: CASSQVQDNTEAFF.

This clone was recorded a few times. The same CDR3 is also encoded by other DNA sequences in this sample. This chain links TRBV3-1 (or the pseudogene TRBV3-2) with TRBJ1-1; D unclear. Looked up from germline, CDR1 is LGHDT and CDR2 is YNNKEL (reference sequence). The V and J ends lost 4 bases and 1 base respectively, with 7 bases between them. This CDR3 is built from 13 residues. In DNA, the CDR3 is TGTGCCAGCAGCCCCCGGGGGAACACTGAAGCTTTCTTT. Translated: CASSPRGNTEAFF.

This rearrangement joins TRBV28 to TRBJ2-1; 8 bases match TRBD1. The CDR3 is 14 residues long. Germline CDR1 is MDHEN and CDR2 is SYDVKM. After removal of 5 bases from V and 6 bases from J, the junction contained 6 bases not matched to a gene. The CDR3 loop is CASSGQGEGNEQFF. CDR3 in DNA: TGTGCCAGCAGTGGACAGGGAGAGGGCAATGAGCAGTTCTTC.